Described below is a single T cell receptor (beta chain) sequence and its context. Germline CDR1 reads SGHNT; CDR2 reads YENEEA. This CDR3 is built from 13 residues. Between the trimmed V and J ends, which lost 5 bases and 6 bases, there was a span of 14 bases. Participant-given clinical history determined each cohort assignment. Symptom resolution, clearance, or two negative PCRs marked the recovered donors of Cohort 3. The data are from a study of blood T cell repertoires in COVID-19. For the study at large: From T cells, B-cell-depleted T cells, or PBMCs came the material, which was cDNA or gDNA.

As processed by the authors: The authors estimated nucleated cell counts from reference gene primer amplification. This table comes from immunoSEQ multiplex PCR, and its TCRdb copy is limited to in-frame clones, with some not included. The D gene and trimming were derived from the DNA, and the V and J assignments and clone size from that table. There are a few hundred thousand clones in the sample; 87% occur only once, and around 6% lies in the top ten. The source is a young woman who had recovered from COVID-19. The material sequenced was PBMCs or T cells enriched from blood (not recorded which). This chain links TRBV11-3 with TRBJ2-7; TRBD2 is a possible D gene (5 bases). This CDR3 is CASSHGSAGEQYF. CDR3 sequence (DNA): TGTGCCAGCAGCCATGGAAGTGCGGGCGAGCAGTACTTC.